This TCR beta chain came from a study of blood T cells in healthy people across ages. Isolating PBMCs gave at least 6 million of these cells per sample. The second PCR ran roughly 6 to 11 cycles with a sample-barcoded 5' primer and J-beta primers. MiXCR was run by TCRdb on the 5' RACE reads, yielding one entry per CDR3 protein. The data show some 1.4 million distinct CDR3 sequences, 35% to 45% seen once. The CDR3 is 13 amino acids. V was shortened by 5 bases and J by 5 bases, with 12 bases between the two germline ends. The V gene's germline CDR1 is SEHNR and CDR2 FQNEAQ (reference sequence). Study results and caveats: Considered underestimates were the diversity estimates obtained from one million T cells.

This clonotype was detected a few times. No antigen is known for it. The sequenced material came from blood. The V call is TRBV7-9, the J call TRBJ2-5; TRBD1 might be the D (6 bases). This TCR was sampled from a woman under 30 in good health. The CDR3 region is CASSPQGWETQYF. The CDR3 DNA reads TGTGCCAGCAGCCCACAGGGATGGGAGACCCAGTACTTC.